This T cell receptor beta chain was found in a study of cytomegalovirus exposure and HLA in healthy donors. Germline-derived CDR1 and CDR2 are MRHNA and SNTAGT. This CDR3 has 13 residues. Primers for the PCR totalled 60 Vbeta and 13 Jbeta. Measured with immunoSEQ multiplex PCR; TCRdb has only the in-frame clones, and not every one. This table has some 130,000 clones, 65% to 85% appearing once. About this clone itself: One end of the junction fails to match germline, which may point to a read error.

This sequence was found in a man between 25 and 39 years old in good health and CMV-seronegative. Specimen: PBMCs. This chain uses TRBV6-4 with TRBJ2-4; D unresolved. DNA of the CDR3: TGTGCCAGCAGTGAAAGCATGGGCAACAGTCAGTACTTC. Protein product: CASSESMGNSQYF.